These 30 T cell receptor beta chains came from one sample sequenced in a study of T cells in localized non-small cell lung cancer. Sequencing used immunoSEQ multiplex PCR; TCRdb keeps in-frame clones, though not all of them. The sample has 75,000 to 90,000 clones; 84% are singletons. Sequences were derived from peripheral blood, sampled before any cancer treatment. The receptors stem from a man aged 35-69 years with stage I lung adenocarcinoma.

The DNA for the CDR3 is TGTGCCAGCAGCGGGTCTAACTCCTACAATGAGCAGTTCTTC. Its translation is CASSGSNSYNEQFF. V gene TRBV9 combines with J gene TRBJ2-1; D remains ambiguous. Germline V lookup: CDR1 SGDLS, CDR2 YYNGEE. Trimming shortened V by 3 bases and J by 0 bases, and 7 bases separated the two germline ends. CDR3 length: 14 amino acids.

This chain joins TRBV27 and TRBJ2-7; a weak D match, TRBD2 (6 bases). Trimming pared 5 bases from V and 5 bases from J, leaving 16 bases between. CDR1 is MNHEY, CDR2 SMNVEV, per germline (reference sequence). This CDR3 spans 14 amino acids. CDR3 protein: CASSPGTLGHEQYF. Here the CDR3 DNA reads TGTGCCAGCAGTCCGGGGACTCTGGGCCACGAGCAGTACTTC.

This clone has only one observation. This chain uses TRBV7-8 with TRBJ2-3; the match to TRBD2 covers 13 bases. The germline V gene has CDR1 SGHVS and CDR2 FQNEAQ. This CDR3 is built from 16 residues. V shed 4 bases, J shed 1 base, and the junction held 2 bases outside the gene matches. In DNA, the CDR3 is TGTGCCAGCAGCTGGGGGACTAGCGGGGGCACAGATACGCAGTATTTT. It specifies CASSWGTSGGTDTQYF.

This clone has just a few counts. This chain joins TRBV9 and TRBJ1-1; 11 bases map to TRBD1. With 3 bases clipped from V and 7 bases from J, the junction kept 2 bases outside the gene matches. CDR3 length: 13 amino acids. Germline V gene sequence: CDR1 SGDLS, CDR2 YYNGEE. CDR3 protein: CASSAGTGGEAFF. The CDR3 nucleotides are TGTGCCAGCAGCGCCGGGACAGGGGGTGAAGCTTTCTTT.

This chain uses TRBV28 with TRBJ1-5, with D perhaps TRBD1 (5 bases). Germline assignment: CDR1 MDHEN and CDR2 SYDVKM. V lost 5 bases and J lost 4, with 9 bases in between. This CDR3 has 13 residues. CDR3 nucleotides: TGTGCCAGCAGTCTACAGGTAAATCAGCCCCAGCATTTT. Translation gives CASSLQVNQPQHF. The entire variable domain, with the rest obtained from reference TRBV28 and TRBJ1-5, is as follows: DVKVTQSSRYLVKRTGEKVFLECVQDMDHENMFWYRQDPGLGLRLIYFSYDVKMKEKGDIPEGYSVSREKKERFSLILESASTNQTSMYLCASSLQVNQPQHFGDGTRLSIL.

The chain joins TRBV11-2 to TRBJ1-5; TRBD1 might be the D (6 bases). Trimming removed 2 bases from V and 12 bases from J, with 14 bases in between. There are 13 residues in the CDR3. CDR1 SGHAT and CDR2 FQNNGV come from the germline V gene. This CDR3 reads CASSLQGPQVQHF. For the CDR3, the DNA is TGTGCCAGCAGCTTACAGGGGCCCCAGGTCCAGCATTTT.

This sequence joins TRBV19 and TRBJ2-7, with a weak D call TRBD2 (6 bases). CDR1 LNHDA and CDR2 SQIVND come from the germline V gene (reference sequence). Between the trimmed V and J ends, which lost 3 bases and 6 bases, there was a span of 9 bases. The CDR3 is made up of 12 amino acids. The CDR3 spells CASSISGLEQYF. The CDR3 nucleotides read TGTGCCAGTAGTATCAGCGGGCTCGAGCAGTACTTC.

The rearrangement joins TRBV7-2 to TRBJ1-2; weak D call: TRBD1 (5 bases). From germline, CDR1 is SGHTA and CDR2 FQGNSA. The CDR3 has 12 amino acids. V was clipped by 4 bases and J by 5 bases, with 8 bases between them. In DNA form, the CDR3 reads TGTGCCAGCAGCTCCTCAGGGTATGGCTACACCTTC. It is translated as CASSSSGYGYTF.

Only one count was recorded for this clone. The rearrangement joins TRBV7-8 to TRBJ1-2; 8 bases are a match to TRBD1. The CDR3 extends over 16 amino acids. Looked up from germline, CDR1 is SGHVS and CDR2 is FQNEAQ. After removal of 0 bases from V and 7 bases from J, the junction contained 10 bases not matched to a gene. The CDR3 DNA reads TGTGCCAGCAGCTTAGCGCGGGGCCAGGGGGCTGGTGGCTACACCTTC. This encodes CASSLARGQGAGGYTF. The whole variable domain, remainder taken from reference TRBV7-8 and TRBJ1-2, is GAGVSQSPRYKVAKRGQDVALRCDPISGHVSLFWYQQALGQGPEFLTYFQNEAQLDKSGLPSDRFFAERPEGSVSTLKIQRTQQEDSAVYLCASSLARGQGAGGYTFGSGTRLTVV.

V usage is TRBV7-2 and J usage is TRBJ2-5, with D perhaps given as TRBD1 or TRBD2 (5 bases each). CDR1 and CDR2 from the germline V gene are SGHTA and FQGNSA. The CDR3 is 12 amino acids. Between the trimmed V and J ends, which lost 4 bases and 2 bases, there was a span of 5 bases. The CDR3 region is CASSWGQETQYF. As DNA, the CDR3 is TGTGCCAGCAGCTGGGGGCAAGAGACCCAGTACTTC.

The chain couples TRBV2 to TRBJ1-2; D ambiguous. The CDR3 has 13 residues. Germline loops: CDR1 SNHLY, CDR2 FYNNEI. The V end lost 4 bases, the J end lost 2 bases, and 8 bases lay between the germline ends. This CDR3 reads CASSVNINYGYTF. Here the CDR3 DNA reads TGTGCCAGCAGTGTTAACATCAACTATGGCTACACCTTC.

This clone was picked up one time. V and J are TRBV6-4 and TRBJ2-5; 12 nucleotides line up with TRBD2. J lost 9 bases, V lost 3 bases, and 8 bases had no gene match. Germline lookup yields CDR1 MRHNA and CDR2 SNTAGT. The CDR3 loop spans 15 amino acids. The CDR3 reads CASSESSGRGRAQYF. The CDR3 DNA sequence: TGTGCCAGCAGTGAGTCTAGCGGGAGGGGTCGGGCCCAGTACTTC.

This sequence joins TRBV5-4 and TRBJ2-1; 8 bases fit TRBD2. The CDR3 is 17 amino acids. Germline V gene lookup returns CDR1 SGHNT and CDR2 YYREEE (reference sequence). With V trimmed by 3 bases and J by 9 bases, 17 bases remained unmatched. CDR3 region: CASSYPGLVSLEGEQFF. Written as DNA, the CDR3 is TGTGCCAGCAGCTACCCGGGACTAGTTTCACTGGAGGGTGAGCAGTTCTTC.

The genes are TRBV7-2 and TRBJ1-4, with TRBD1 matching over 10 bases. The CDR3 spans 15 residues. CDR1 SGHTA and CDR2 FQGNSA come from the germline V gene. The V gene end was trimmed by 6 bases and the J gene end by 7 bases; junction bases not matched to a gene: 8. The CDR3, as DNA: TGTGCCAGCAGTCTCGACAGGGGGCGAGTTGAAAAACTGTTTTTT. Amino acid sequence: CASSLDRGRVEKLFF.

This chain links TRBV5-1 with TRBJ2-2, with a weak D call TRBD1 (6 bases). The CDR3 has 15 amino acids. The V end lost 4 bases, the J end lost 1 base, and 11 bases lay between the germline ends. Looked up from germline, CDR1 is SGHRS and CDR2 is YFSETQ. The DNA for the CDR3 is TGCGCCAGCAGCGAACCGGGACAGAACACCGGGGAGCTGTTTTTT. Translating it yields CASSEPGQNTGELFF.

The genes are TRBV30 and TRBJ2-3, with 11 bases lining up with TRBD2. The J segment lost 3 bases and the V segment lost 0 bases, leaving 2 bases of the junction unmatched. Germline CDR1 is GTSNPN and CDR2 is SVGIG (reference sequence). The CDR3 is made up of 15 amino acids. CDR3 DNA: TGTGCCTGGAGTGTAACTAGCGGGAGTACAGATACGCAGTATTTT. Translation: CAWSVTSGSTDTQYF.

This clone is a singleton in its sample. The chain combines TRBV5-1 with TRBJ1-2; weak D call: TRBD1 (5 bases). V shed 3 bases and J shed 3 bases, with 12 bases lying between them. This CDR3 has 14 residues. The germline V gene encodes CDR1 SGHRS and CDR2 YFSETQ. CDR3 DNA sequence: TGCGCCAGCAGCTCCATGCAGGGCGACTATGGCTACACCTTC. Protein sequence: CASSSMQGDYGYTF. The full variable domain, rest sourced from reference TRBV5-1 and TRBJ1-2, is KAGVTQTPRYLIKTRGQQVTLSCSPISGHRSVSWYQQTPGQGLQFLFEYFSETQRNKGNFPGRFSGRQFSNSRSEMNVSTLELGDSALYLCASSSMQGDYGYTFGSGTRLTVV.

The genes are TRBV30 and TRBJ2-1, with 11 bases identical to TRBD2. Trimming cost V 5 bases and J 8 bases; bases outside gene matches: 17. The CDR3 is 17 amino acids. Germline V lookup: CDR1 GTSNPN, CDR2 SVGIG (reference sequence). The CDR3 is CAWERTSGGGLRDEQFF. As DNA, the CDR3 is TGTGCCTGGGAGAGAACTAGCGGGGGAGGGTTGAGGGATGAGCAGTTCTTC.

The chain links TRBV27 to TRBJ2-7, with 9 positions matching TRBD1. The CDR3 length is 15 residues. CDR1 MNHEY and CDR2 SMNVEV come from the germline V gene (reference sequence). Trimming removed 4 bases from V and 3 bases from J; junction bases left unmatched: 7. CDR3 amino acids: CASSSWGTGRYEQYF. The CDR3 DNA reads TGTGCCAGCAGTTCATGGGGGACAGGGCGCTACGAGCAGTACTTC.

The chain joins TRBV11-3 to TRBJ1-2, with D tentatively TRBD1 (6 bases). This CDR3 has 14 residues. Trimming left V 5 bases short and J 4 bases short, with 14 bases between. Germline V lookup: CDR1 SGHNT, CDR2 YENEEA. CDR3 coding DNA: TGTGCCAGCAGCATAAGAGGGGGAGGCTATGGCTACACCTTC. This gives the protein CASSIRGGGYGYTF.

The chain employs TRBV28 and TRBJ1-1; D not certain. The length of the CDR3 is 11 residues. Germline-derived CDR1 and CDR2 are MDHEN and SYDVKM. The V and J ends lost 5 bases and 8 bases respectively, with 9 bases between them. CDR3 region: CASSEDAEAFF. The DNA of the CDR3 is TGTGCCAGCAGTGAGGACGCCGAAGCTTTCTTT.

The V gene is TRBV11-2, the J gene TRBJ2-3; possibly TRBD2 for D (6 bases). The CDR3 has 14 residues. The V and J ends lost 2 bases and 8 bases respectively, with 14 bases between them. Germline lookup yields CDR1 SGHAT and CDR2 FQNNGV. The CDR3 sequence: CASSLPEGRGTQYF. In DNA, the CDR3 is TGTGCCAGCAGCTTACCGGAGGGACGGGGTACGCAGTATTTT. Full variable domain (outside the CDR3, taken from reference TRBV11-2 and TRBJ2-3): EAGVAQSPRYKIIEKRQSVAFWCNPISGHATLYWYQQILGQGPKLLIQFQNNGVVDDSQLPKDRFSAERLKGVDSTLKIQPAKLEDSAVYLCASSLPEGRGTQYFGPGTRLTVL.

This chain uses TRBV5-1 with TRBJ2-7, with D possibly matching TRBD2 (5 bases). V was cut by 7 bases and J by 4 bases, with 9 bases left in between. Germline V gives CDR1 SGHRS, CDR2 YFSETQ. This CDR3 is built from 11 residues. DNA for the CDR3: TGCGCCAGCGGACTTGGGTACGAGCAGTACTTC. Translating it yields CASGLGYEQYF.

CDR3 coding DNA: TGTGCCAGTAGTTCCCCGGACAGGGGCGGTCAGCCCCAGCATTTT. Translating it yields CASSSPDRGGQPQHF. The V gene is TRBV19, the J gene TRBJ1-5; 9 nucleotides align to TRBD1. The CDR3 totals 15 residues. Unmatched junction bases numbered 8, after V lost 5 bases and J lost 6 bases. Germline V CDR1 and CDR2: LNHDA, SQIVND (reference sequence).

This rearrangement joins TRBV5-6 to TRBJ2-7; TRBD2 aligns across 11 bases. Germline V gene sequence: CDR1 SGHDT, CDR2 YYEEEE. This CDR3 spans 17 amino acids. The trim removed 4 bases at V and 1 base at J, leaving 10 bases unmatched. DNA of the CDR3: TGTGCCAGCAGCGCCATATTGGGACTAGCGGTTTCCTACGAGCAGTACTTC. Its translation is CASSAILGLAVSYEQYF. Full variable domain (missing parts from reference TRBV5-6 and TRBJ2-7): DAGVTQSPTHLIKTRGQQVTLRCSPKSGHDTVSWYQQALGQGPQFIFQYYEEEERQRGNFPDRFSGHQFPNYSSELNVNALLLGDSALYLCASSAILGLAVSYEQYFGPGTRLTVT.

The chain joins TRBV6-1 to TRBJ2-2; D is ambiguous. The CDR3 sequence is 15 residues long. Germline CDR1 MNHNS, CDR2 SASEGT. With 6 bases removed from V and 5 bases from J, the gap between germline ends came to 16 bases. DNA for the CDR3: TGTGCCAGCAGCGAGATAGGAACTACTACCGGGGAGCTGTTTTTT. Its translation is CASSEIGTTTGELFF.

V and J are TRBV5-5 and TRBJ1-2; 7 nucleotides line up with TRBD1. This CDR3 has 15 residues. The J segment lost 5 bases and the V segment lost 4 bases, leaving 11 bases of the junction unmatched. Germline CDR1 and CDR2: SGHKS and YYEKEE (reference sequence). In DNA form, the CDR3 reads TGTGCCAGCAGCGAGGGACCGGGGACAGAATATGGCTACACCTTC. Encoded protein: CASSEGPGTEYGYTF.

This clone was detected a few times. The chain joins TRBV19 to TRBJ1-2; no reliable D call. Germline-derived CDR1 and CDR2 are LNHDA and SQIVND (reference sequence). The ends were cut back, 1 base at V and 3 bases at J, with 12 bases in the middle. The CDR3 contains 15 residues. The CDR3 DNA reads TGTGCCAGTAGTATAGTCGGCCGGGAGGACTATGGCTACACCTTC. Residues: CASSIVGREDYGYTF.

The chain recombines TRBV9 with TRBJ2-1, with 7 bases aligning to TRBD2. This CDR3 comprises 15 residues. From germline, CDR1 is SGDLS and CDR2 YYNGEE. Germline trimming cut 4 bases from V and 0 bases from J; bases unmatched to any gene: 4. The CDR3, as DNA: TGTGCCAGCAGCTCGGGGGGAAGCTCCTACAATGAGCAGTTCTTC. This sequence encodes CASSSGGSSYNEQFF.

The chain links TRBV6-6 to TRBJ1-5, with no clear D. Germline CDR1 and CDR2: MNHNY and SVGAGI (reference sequence). The CDR3 has 15 amino acids. Trimming took 6 bases from V and 4 from J, leaving 16 bases between them. The CDR3 loop reads CASSPAGVGNQPQHF. In DNA form, the CDR3 reads TGTGCCAGCAGCCCGGCGGGAGTGGGTAATCAGCCCCAGCATTTT.